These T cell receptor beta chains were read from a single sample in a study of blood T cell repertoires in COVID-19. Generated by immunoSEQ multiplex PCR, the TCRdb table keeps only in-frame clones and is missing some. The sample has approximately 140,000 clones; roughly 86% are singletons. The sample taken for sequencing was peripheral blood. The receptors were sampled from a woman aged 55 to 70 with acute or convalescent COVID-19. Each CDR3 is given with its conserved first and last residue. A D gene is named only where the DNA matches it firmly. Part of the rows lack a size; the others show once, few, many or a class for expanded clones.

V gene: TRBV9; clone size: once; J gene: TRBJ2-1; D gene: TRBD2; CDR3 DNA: TGTGCCAGCAGCGTAGGTAGCGGGGCCTACAATGAGCAGTTCTTC; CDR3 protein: CASSVGSGAYNEQFF
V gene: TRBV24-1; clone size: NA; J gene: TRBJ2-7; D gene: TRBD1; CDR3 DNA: TGTGCCACCAGTGATTCCGGACAGGGGGCCCACGAGCAGTACTTC; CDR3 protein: CATSDSGQGAHEQYF
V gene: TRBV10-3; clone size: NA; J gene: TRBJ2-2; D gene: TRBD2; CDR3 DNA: TGTGCCATCAGCGGGACTAGCGGGGCCCCCCGCGTGTATATCGGGGAGCTGTTTTTT; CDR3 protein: CAISGTSGAPRVYIGELFF
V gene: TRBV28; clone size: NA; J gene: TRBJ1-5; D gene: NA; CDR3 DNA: TGTGCCAGCATGGAGGGGGGGCGGCGAAATCAGCCCCAGCATTTT; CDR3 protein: CASMEGGRRNQPQHF
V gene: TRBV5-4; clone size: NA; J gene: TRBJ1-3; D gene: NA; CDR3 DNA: TGTGCCAGCAGCTTGGCGGGGAGGGATGGAAACACCATATATTTT; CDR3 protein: CASSLAGRDGNTIYF
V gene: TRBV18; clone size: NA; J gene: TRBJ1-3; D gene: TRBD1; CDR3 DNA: TGTGCCAGCTCACGGACAGGGGTGGATAAGCTGCCTGGAAACACCATATATTTT; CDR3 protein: CASSRTGVDKLPGNTIYF
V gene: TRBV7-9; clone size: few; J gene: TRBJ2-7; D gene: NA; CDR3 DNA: TGTGCCAGCAGCATTACAGGGCCTTCCTACGAGCAGTACTTC; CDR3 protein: CASSITGPSYEQYF
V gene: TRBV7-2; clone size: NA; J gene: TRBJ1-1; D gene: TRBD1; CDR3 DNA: TGTGCCAGCAGCAGGTACAGGGGGTGGATGAACACTGAAGCTTTCTTT; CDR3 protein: CASSRYRGWMNTEAFF
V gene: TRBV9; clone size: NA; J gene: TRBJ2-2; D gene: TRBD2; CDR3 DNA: TGTGCCAGCAGCCCGAGGCCTAGCGGGAACACCGGGGAGCTGTTTTTT; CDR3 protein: CASSPRPSGNTGELFF
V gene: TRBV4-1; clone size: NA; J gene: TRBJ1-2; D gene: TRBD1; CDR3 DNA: TGCGCCAGCAGCCAATTTCCGGACAGGTTTTACTATGGCTACACCTTC; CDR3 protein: CASSQFPDRFYYGYTF
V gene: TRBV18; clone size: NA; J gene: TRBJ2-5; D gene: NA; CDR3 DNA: TGTGCCAGCTCCCTGGACAGAGAACAAGAGACCCAGTACTTC; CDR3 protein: CASSLDREQETQYF
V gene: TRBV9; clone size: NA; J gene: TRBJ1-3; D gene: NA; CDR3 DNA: TGTGCCAGCAGCCCCTCGGTCATCTCTGGAAACACCATATATTTT; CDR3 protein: CASSPSVISGNTIYF
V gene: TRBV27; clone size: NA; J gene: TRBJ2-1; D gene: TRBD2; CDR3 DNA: TGTGCCAGCAGTTTAAGGGGACTAGCGGGGGCCTACAATGAGCAGTTCTTC; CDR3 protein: CASSLRGLAGAYNEQFF
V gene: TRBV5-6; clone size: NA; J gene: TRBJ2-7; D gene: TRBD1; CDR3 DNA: TGTGCCAGCAGCCTACCGGACAGGACCCGGGAGCAGTACTTC; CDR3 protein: CASSLPDRTREQYF
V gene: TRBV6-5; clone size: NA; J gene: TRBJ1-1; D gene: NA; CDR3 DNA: TGTGCCAGCACAAGGACAGCGAACACTGAAGCTTTCTTT; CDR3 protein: CASTRTANTEAFF